Described below is a single T cell receptor beta chain sequence and its context. Its specificity is unknown. The read terminates 3 residues before the CDR3 end, so the remaining end is supplied by the germline J gene. This sample is drawn from a study of T cells in women clearing cervical HPV infection. The wider study: Case blood was drawn when the lesion was first found; control blood after infection became undetectable. Cases' blood sampling followed lesion detection by median about 150 days (90 to 200).

The V gene's germline CDR1 is LNHDA and CDR2 SQIVND (reference sequence). The CDR3 contains 15 residues. Clones were read by immunoSEQ multiplex PCR, and TCRdb kept only the in-frame ones, dropping some. In all, the sample yields 30,000 to 45,000 clones. Study-level results: Each sample's T-cell count was unknown, possibly confounding richness. Associations may precede or follow infection; HPV-specific or memory T cells were not isolated.

This receptor was taken from a woman aged 18-70 years with a cervical HPV16 infection that either progressed to CIN3+ or cleared (not recorded which). The sequencing input was blood buffy coat. The rearrangement uses TRBV19 and TRBJ2-3; 8 bases agree with TRBD2. The CDR3 sequence: CASSPWGGGKETQYF. The part of the CDR3 DNA that was read is TGTGCCAGTTCTCCGTGGGGCGGGGGGAAAGAGACG.